These 23 T cell receptor beta chains originate from one sample sequenced in a study of control samples from healthy donors and cancer patients. Profiling relied on immunoSEQ multiplex PCR, and the TCRdb table lists in-frame clones only, not all of them. The sample includes about 79,000 clones, approximately 93% of them seen just once. Sequencing input: PBMCs. The source is a woman between 35 and 50 years old with lung cancer.

The chain employs TRBV6-1 and TRBJ2-7; D is uncertain. The CDR3 has 15 residues. Trimming removed 1 base from V and 3 bases from J, with 13 bases in between. CDR1 and CDR2 (germline): MNHNS, SASEGT. In DNA form, the CDR3 reads TGTGCCAGCAGTGAAGTGGGTAGGGATGGCTACGAGCAGTACTTC. This sequence encodes CASSEVGRDGYEQYF.

V and J are TRBV10-3 and TRBJ1-6, with D unclear. There are 14 residues in the CDR3. With 10 bases removed from V and 0 bases from J, the gap between germline ends came to 10 bases. In germline, CDR1 is ENHRY, CDR2 SYGVKD. The DNA for the CDR3 is TGTGCCAGTCGGGAGAGCTCCTATAATTCACCCCTCCACTTT. It codes for CASRESSYNSPLHF.

The chain links TRBV5-1 to TRBJ1-6, with 10 nucleotides matching TRBD1. V shed 4 bases, J shed 13 bases, and the junction held 8 bases outside the gene matches. CDR3 length equals 14 residues. The germline V gene encodes CDR1 SGHRS and CDR2 YFSETQ. CDR3: CASSPPGQGLPLHF. CDR3 coding DNA: TGCGCCAGCAGCCCGCCGGGACAGGGGTTGCCCCTCCACTTT.

V and J are TRBV9 and TRBJ2-3; 11 bases fit TRBD2. Trimming cost V 3 bases and J 3 bases; bases outside gene matches: 0. The CDR3 contains 14 residues. Germline CDR1 and CDR2: SGDLS and YYNGEE. The CDR3 spells CASSGTSGTDTQYF. In DNA form, the CDR3 reads TGTGCCAGCAGCGGGACTAGCGGGACAGATACGCAGTATTTT.

The V gene is TRBV5-1, the J gene TRBJ2-7, with D hard to call. In germline, CDR1 is SGHRS, CDR2 YFSETQ. The CDR3 consists of 14 residues. The ends were cut back, 2 bases at V and 4 bases at J, with 13 bases in the middle. For the CDR3, the DNA is TGCGCCAGCAGCTTATATGGGATCCAGTACGAGCAGTACTTC. The encoded protein is CASSLYGIQYEQYF.

The chain couples TRBV7-8 to TRBJ1-1; D ambiguous. The CDR3 has 15 amino acids. The germline V gene has CDR1 SGHVS and CDR2 FQNEAQ. The V gene lost 5 bases and the J gene lost 3 bases, with 16 bases spanning the gap. CDR3 amino acids: CASSHQRLGDTEAFF. The CDR3 nucleotides are TGTGCCAGCAGCCATCAAAGGCTCGGGGACACTGAAGCTTTCTTT.

The chain links TRBV7-9 to TRBJ1-2; perhaps TRBD1 as D (5 bases). The length of the CDR3 is 16 residues. V was shortened by 0 bases and J by 1 base, with 12 bases between the two germline ends. CDR1 SEHNR and CDR2 FQNEAQ come from the germline V gene (reference sequence). CDR3 sequence (DNA): TGTGCCAGCAGCTTAGCTTTCGGTGGGGGTAACTATGGCTACACCTTC. Its translation is CASSLAFGGGNYGYTF.

The chain combines TRBV2 with TRBJ2-7; no reliable D call. Trimming removed 4 bases from V and 4 bases from J, with 8 bases in between. This CDR3 has 12 residues. Germline-derived CDR1 and CDR2 are SNHLY and FYNNEI. CDR3 DNA sequence: TGTGCCAGCAGTGGAAAGTTTTACGAGCAGTACTTC. This encodes CASSGKFYEQYF.

The chain carries TRBV6-2 or TRBV6-3 and TRBJ1-2; TRBD1 aligns across 9 bases. Germline values: CDR1 MNHEY, CDR2 SVGEGT. This CDR3 is built from 14 residues. The ends lost 4 bases at V and 6 bases at J; junction bases unmatched: 6. CDR3 in amino acids: CASSFLQGANGYTF. CDR3 nucleotide sequence: TGTGCCAGCAGTTTCTTACAGGGGGCCAATGGCTACACCTTC.

The rearrangement links TRBV2 to TRBJ2-3, with 7 bases that match TRBD2. This CDR3 is built from 15 residues. Unmatched junction bases numbered 8, after V lost 5 bases and J lost 3 bases. Germline V gives CDR1 SNHLY, CDR2 FYNNEI. CDR3: CASSLTSLDTDTQYF. Written as DNA, the CDR3 is TGTGCCAGCAGTCTGACTAGCTTAGATACAGATACGCAGTATTTT.

The CDR3 coding sequence is TGTGCCAGCAGCTTAGGGAATGCTCCGAGCGGGGGGGATGAGACCCAGTACTTC. It yields the protein CASSLGNAPSGGDETQYF. The genes are TRBV7-6 and TRBJ2-5; 10 nucleotides line up with TRBD2. The germline V gene encodes CDR1 SGHVS and CDR2 FNYEAQ. The junction had 13 bases not matched to a gene; V was cut back by 1 base and J by 5 bases. This CDR3 comprises 18 residues. Together with reference TRBV7-6 and TRBJ2-5, the CDR3 gives the full variable domain: GAGVSQSPRYKVTKRGQDVALRCDPISGHVSLYWYRQALGQGPEFLTYFNYEAQQDKSGLPNDRFSAERPEGSISTLTIQRTEQRDSAMYRCASSLGNAPSGGDETQYFGPGTRLLVL.

V is TRBV9 and J is TRBJ2-3, with 9 bases that match TRBD1. The V and J ends lost 3 bases and 6 bases, in that order; junction bases with no gene match: 5. The CDR3 runs to 14 residues. The germline gives CDR1 SGDLS, CDR2 YYNGEE. The CDR3 reads CASSAGTGWDTQYF. The CDR3 DNA reads TGTGCCAGCAGCGCCGGGACAGGGTGGGATACGCAGTATTTT.

This chain joins TRBV5-1 and TRBJ1-6, with D maybe TRBD1 (5 bases). Looked up from germline, CDR1 is SGHRS and CDR2 is YFSETQ. The length of the CDR3 is 14 residues. V lost 5 bases to trimming and J lost 7 bases, with 13 bases between them. CDR3 sequence reads: CASSIGAGNSPLHF. The CDR3 bases are TGCGCCAGCAGTATTGGGGCAGGGAATTCACCCCTCCACTTT.

This chain connects TRBV19 to TRBJ1-1; perhaps TRBD1 as D (5 bases). In germline, CDR1 is LNHDA, CDR2 SQIVND (reference sequence). The CDR3 runs to 16 residues. V was pared by 7 bases and J by 0 bases, with 18 bases between. CDR3 in amino acids: CASTRSGAKMNTEAFF. The CDR3 bases are TGTGCCAGTACACGCTCCGGGGCCAAGATGAACACTGAAGCTTTCTTT.

V is TRBV18 and J is TRBJ1-1, with D maybe TRBD1 (5 bases). This CDR3 comprises 19 residues. Germline values: CDR1 KGHSH, CDR2 LQKENI. The V end was cut by 3 bases, the J end by 3 bases, with 26 bases between. The CDR3, as DNA: TGTGCCAGCTCACCCGGTCCCGGTGACGAGATTGGCAGGGACACTGAAGCTTTCTTT. It encodes CASSPGPGDEIGRDTEAFF. The full variable domain, its missing parts supplied by reference TRBV18 and TRBJ1-1, is NAGVMQNPRHLVRRRGQEARLRCSPMKGHSHVYWYRQLPEEGLKFMVYLQKENIIDESGMPKERFSAEFPKEGPSILRIQQVVRGDSAAYFCASSPGPGDEIGRDTEAFFGQGTRLTVV.

This clone was seen just once. V and J are TRBV5-1 and TRBJ2-2, with D perhaps given as TRBD1 or TRBD2 (5 bases each). Per germline, CDR1 SGHRS and CDR2 YFSETQ. V was pared by 4 bases and J by 1 base, with 8 bases between. The CDR3 consists of 14 residues. DNA for the CDR3: TGCGCCAGCAGCCCGAGGGGGAACACCGGGGAGCTGTTTTTT. Amino acids: CASSPRGNTGELFF.

The rearrangement links TRBV7-8 to TRBJ1-4, with a tentative D call TRBD1 (5 bases). The CDR3 is 15 amino acids. Germline V gene data show CDR1 as SGHVS and CDR2 as FQNEAQ. V shed 5 bases and J shed 6 bases, with 16 bases lying between them. The CDR3: CASSSRGSRDEKLFF. The CDR3 coding sequence is TGTGCCAGCAGCAGCCGGGGGTCGCGGGATGAAAAACTGTTTTTT.

Concerning this clone itself: One end of the junction is discordant with germline, which a read error may explain. The genes are TRBV9 and TRBJ1-2; 8 bases are shared with TRBD1. The CDR3 is 15 amino acids. Germline loops: CDR1 SGDLS, CDR2 YYNGEE. DNA for the CDR3: TGTGCCAGCAGCGTAGCGAGACAGGGGAACTCTGGCTACACCTTC. Its translation is CASSVARQGNSGYTF.

The chain uses TRBV7-8 and TRBJ1-4, with D unclear. The V end was cut by 5 bases, the J end by 8 bases, with 15 bases between. This CDR3 comprises 14 residues. Germline V CDR1 and CDR2: SGHVS, FQNEAQ. Here the CDR3 DNA reads TGTGCCAGCAGCGCACGCGGGGAAGAAGAAAAACTGTTTTTT. Protein sequence: CASSARGEEEKLFF.

This clone was seen once. J is TRBJ1-6 and V is TRBV16; the match to TRBD1 covers 7 bases. The length of the CDR3 is 15 residues. Germline V gene data show CDR1 as KGHSY and CDR2 as FQNENV. V was pared by 2 bases and J by 10 bases, with 8 bases of the junction left unmatched. CDR3 bases: TGTGCCAGCAGCCAACTGGGACAGCCGAGCTCACCCCTCCACTTT. This translates into CASSQLGQPSSPLHF.

This chain links TRBV5-5 with TRBJ1-2, with D maybe TRBD1 (6 bases). Germline assignment: CDR1 SGHKS and CDR2 YYEKEE (reference sequence). The V gene lost 1 base and the J gene lost 3 bases, with 10 bases spanning the gap. The CDR3 is 14 amino acids. The CDR3 region is CASSLTGKDYGYTF. CDR3 DNA sequence: TGTGCCAGCAGCTTGACAGGGAAAGACTATGGCTACACCTTC.

About this clone itself: The same CDR3 arises from other DNA sequences in this sample as well. The gene calls are TRBV7-8 and TRBJ1-5, with 12 bases identical to TRBD1. The V gene end was trimmed by 4 bases and the J gene end by 7 bases; junction bases not matched to a gene: 5. The CDR3 sequence is 15 residues long. Germline-derived CDR1 and CDR2 are SGHVS and FQNEAQ. CDR3 residues: CASSSGQGAGQPQHF. The CDR3 coding sequence is TGTGCCAGCAGCTCGGGACAGGGGGCGGGGCAGCCCCAGCATTTT. The full variable domain, its missing parts supplied by reference TRBV7-8 and TRBJ1-5, is GAGVSQSPRYKVAKRGQDVALRCDPISGHVSLFWYQQALGQGPEFLTYFQNEAQLDKSGLPSDRFFAERPEGSVSTLKIQRTQQEDSAVYLCASSSGQGAGQPQHFGDGTRLSIL.

The chain has TRBV6-5 and TRBJ1-2, with D tentatively TRBD1 (6 bases). This CDR3 is 16 amino acids long. Trimming removed 2 bases from V and 4 bases from J, with 17 bases in between. The germline gives CDR1 MNHEY, CDR2 SVGAGI. The CDR3 DNA follows: TGTGCCAGCAGTTACGGGGGCGGAGGGGAGAGCTATGGCTACACCTTC. It specifies CASSYGGGGESYGYTF.